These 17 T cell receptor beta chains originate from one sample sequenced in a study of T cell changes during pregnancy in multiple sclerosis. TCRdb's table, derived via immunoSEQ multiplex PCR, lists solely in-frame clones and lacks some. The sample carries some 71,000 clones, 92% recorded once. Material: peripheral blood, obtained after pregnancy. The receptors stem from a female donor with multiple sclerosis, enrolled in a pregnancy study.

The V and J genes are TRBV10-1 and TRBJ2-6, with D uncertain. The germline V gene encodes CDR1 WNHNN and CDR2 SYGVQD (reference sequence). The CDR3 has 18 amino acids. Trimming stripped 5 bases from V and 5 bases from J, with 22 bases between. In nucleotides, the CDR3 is TGCGCCAGCAGTTTCCATACAAGACGACAAAGTCGGGCCAACGTCCTGACTTTC. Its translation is CASSFHTRRQSRANVLTF.

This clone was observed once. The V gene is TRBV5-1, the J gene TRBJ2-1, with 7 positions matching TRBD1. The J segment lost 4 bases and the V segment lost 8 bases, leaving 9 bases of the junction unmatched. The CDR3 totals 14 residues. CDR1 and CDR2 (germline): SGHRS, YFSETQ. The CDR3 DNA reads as TGCGCCAGTAGCGAGCTGGACAGGTACAATGAGCAGTTCTTC. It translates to CASSELDRYNEQFF.

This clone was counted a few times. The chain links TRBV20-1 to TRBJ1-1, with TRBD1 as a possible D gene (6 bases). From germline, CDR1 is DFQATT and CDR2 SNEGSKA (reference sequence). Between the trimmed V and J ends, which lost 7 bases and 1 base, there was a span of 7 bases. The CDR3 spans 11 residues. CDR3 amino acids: CSDRENTEAFF. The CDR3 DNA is TGCAGTGACAGGGAGAACACTGAAGCTTTCTTT.

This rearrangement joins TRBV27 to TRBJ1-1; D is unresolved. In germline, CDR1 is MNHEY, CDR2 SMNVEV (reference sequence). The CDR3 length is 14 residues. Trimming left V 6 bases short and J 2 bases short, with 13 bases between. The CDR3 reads CASSPTAPNTEAFF. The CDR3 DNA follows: TGTGCCAGCAGCCCAACAGCTCCAAACACTGAAGCTTTCTTT.

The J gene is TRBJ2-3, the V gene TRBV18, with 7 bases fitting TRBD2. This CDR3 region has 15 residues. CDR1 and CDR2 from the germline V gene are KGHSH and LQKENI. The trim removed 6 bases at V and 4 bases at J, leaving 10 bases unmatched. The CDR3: CASSRGASGSDTQYF. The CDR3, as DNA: TGTGCCAGCTCCCGCGGGGCTAGCGGATCAGATACGCAGTATTTT.

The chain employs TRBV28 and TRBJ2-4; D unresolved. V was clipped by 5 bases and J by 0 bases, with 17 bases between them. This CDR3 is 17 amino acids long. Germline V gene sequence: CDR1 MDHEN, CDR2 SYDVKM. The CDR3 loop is CASSLRDPYLAKNIQYF. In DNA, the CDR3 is TGTGCCAGCAGTCTCCGAGATCCCTACTTAGCCAAAAACATTCAGTACTTC. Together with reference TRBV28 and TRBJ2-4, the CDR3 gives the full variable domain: DVKVTQSSRYLVKRTGEKVFLECVQDMDHENMFWYRQDPGLGLRLIYFSYDVKMKEKGDIPEGYSVSREKKERFSLILESASTNQTSMYLCASSLRDPYLAKNIQYFGAGTRLSVL.

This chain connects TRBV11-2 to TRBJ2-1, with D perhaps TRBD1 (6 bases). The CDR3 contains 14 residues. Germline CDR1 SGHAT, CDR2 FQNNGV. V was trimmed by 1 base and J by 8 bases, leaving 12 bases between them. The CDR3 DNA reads TGTGCCAGCAGCTTAGTTCGTCAGGGGTATGAGCAGTTCTTC. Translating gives CASSLVRQGYEQFF.

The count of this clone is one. As DNA, the CDR3 is TGTGCTAGTGGGCCGGGACAAGGGTCCATAGATACGCAGTATTTT. Protein: CASGPGQGSIDTQYF. The chain recombines TRBV12-5 with TRBJ2-3; tentatively, D is TRBD1 (6 bases). The CDR3 has 15 amino acids. Per germline, CDR1 LGHNT and CDR2 FRNRAP. The V end lost 6 bases, the J end lost 5 bases, and 18 bases lay between the germline ends.

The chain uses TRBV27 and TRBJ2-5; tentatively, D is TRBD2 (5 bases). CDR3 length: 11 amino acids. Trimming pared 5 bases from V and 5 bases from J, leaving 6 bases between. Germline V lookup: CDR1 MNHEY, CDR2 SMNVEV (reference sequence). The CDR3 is CASSRGETQYF. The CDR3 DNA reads TGTGCCAGCAGTCGAGGGGAGACCCAGTACTTC.

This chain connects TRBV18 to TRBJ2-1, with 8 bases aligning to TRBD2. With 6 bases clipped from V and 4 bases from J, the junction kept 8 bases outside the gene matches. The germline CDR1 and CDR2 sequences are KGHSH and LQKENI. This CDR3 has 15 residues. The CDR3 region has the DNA TGTGCCAGCTCCTCGGGACTAGTCTCTTACAATGAGCAGTTCTTC. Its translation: CASSSGLVSYNEQFF.

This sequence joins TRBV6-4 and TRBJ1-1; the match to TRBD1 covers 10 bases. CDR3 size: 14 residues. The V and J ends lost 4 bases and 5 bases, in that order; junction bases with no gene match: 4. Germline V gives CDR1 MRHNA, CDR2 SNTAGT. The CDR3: CASSVDRGRTEAFF. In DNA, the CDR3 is TGTGCCAGCAGTGTTGACAGGGGGCGAACTGAAGCTTTCTTT.

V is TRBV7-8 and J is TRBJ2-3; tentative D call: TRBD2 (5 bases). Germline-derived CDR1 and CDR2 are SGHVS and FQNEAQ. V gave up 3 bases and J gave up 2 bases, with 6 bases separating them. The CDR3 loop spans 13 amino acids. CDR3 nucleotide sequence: TGTGCCAGCAGCTTGGAGGCCACAGATACGCAGTATTTT. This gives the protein CASSLEATDTQYF.

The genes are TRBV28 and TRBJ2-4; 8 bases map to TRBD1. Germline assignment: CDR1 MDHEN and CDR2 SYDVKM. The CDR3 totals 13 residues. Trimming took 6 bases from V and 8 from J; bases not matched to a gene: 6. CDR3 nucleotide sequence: TGTGCCAGCAGCCGGGACAGGTATTACATTCAGTACTTC. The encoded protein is CASSRDRYYIQYF.

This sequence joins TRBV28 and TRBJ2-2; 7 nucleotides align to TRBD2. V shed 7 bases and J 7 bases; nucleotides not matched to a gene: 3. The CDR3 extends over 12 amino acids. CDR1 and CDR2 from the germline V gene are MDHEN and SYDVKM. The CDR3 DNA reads TGTGCCAGCATAGGCGGGGGCGGGGAGCTGTTTTTT. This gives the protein CASIGGGGELFF.

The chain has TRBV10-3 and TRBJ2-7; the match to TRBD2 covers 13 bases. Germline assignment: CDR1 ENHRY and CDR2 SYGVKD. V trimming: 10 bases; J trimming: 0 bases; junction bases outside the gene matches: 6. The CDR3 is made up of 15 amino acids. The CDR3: CATTTSGRHSYEQYF. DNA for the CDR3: TGTGCCACTACGACTAGCGGGAGGCACTCCTACGAGCAGTACTTC.

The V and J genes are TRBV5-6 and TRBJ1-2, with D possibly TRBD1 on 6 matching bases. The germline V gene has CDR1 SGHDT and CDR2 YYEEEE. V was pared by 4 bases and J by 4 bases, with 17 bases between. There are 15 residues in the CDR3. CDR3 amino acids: CASSPKTGKGYGYTF. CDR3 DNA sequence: TGTGCCAGCAGCCCCAAGACAGGTAAGGGCTATGGCTACACCTTC.

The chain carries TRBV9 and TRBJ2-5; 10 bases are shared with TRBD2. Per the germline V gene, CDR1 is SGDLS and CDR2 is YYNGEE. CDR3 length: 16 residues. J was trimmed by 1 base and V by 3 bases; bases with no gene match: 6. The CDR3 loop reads CASSAHGLAAQETQYF. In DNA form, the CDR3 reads TGTGCCAGCAGCGCACACGGACTAGCGGCCCAAGAGACCCAGTACTTC. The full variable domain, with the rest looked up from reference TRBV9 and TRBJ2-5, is DSGVTQTPKHLITATGQRVTLRCSPRSGDLSVYWYQQSLDQGLQFLIQYYNGEERAKGNILERFSAQQFPDLHSELNLSSLELGDSALYFCASSAHGLAAQETQYFGPGTRLLVL.